The sequence of this T cell receptor (beta chain) was determined in a study of cytomegalovirus exposure and HLA in healthy donors. Findings and limits, study-wide: The listing of 150 to 200 TCR beta chains classed them as cytomegalovirus-associated.

The germline gives CDR1 MDHEN, CDR2 SYDVKM. The CDR3 runs 13 residues. Trimming stripped 2 bases from V and 6 bases from J, with 10 bases between. 13 Jbeta primers and 60 Vbeta primers were used for the PCR. TCRdb's copy holds only in-frame clones and misses some; the assay was immunoSEQ multiplex PCR. The sample carries approximately 170,000 clones, 85% recorded once. Although they were nominally healthy when sampled, donors likely had unrecorded immune exposures. About this clone: Antigen: not known.

The material sequenced was PBMCs. This sequence joins TRBV28 and TRBJ1-1; D not resolved. The TCR comes from a boy between 2 and 10 years old in good health and CMV-seronegative. The CDR3 DNA is TGTGCCAGCAGTTTACCTGGACTGGCTGAAGCTTTCTTT. Protein: CASSLPGLAEAFF.